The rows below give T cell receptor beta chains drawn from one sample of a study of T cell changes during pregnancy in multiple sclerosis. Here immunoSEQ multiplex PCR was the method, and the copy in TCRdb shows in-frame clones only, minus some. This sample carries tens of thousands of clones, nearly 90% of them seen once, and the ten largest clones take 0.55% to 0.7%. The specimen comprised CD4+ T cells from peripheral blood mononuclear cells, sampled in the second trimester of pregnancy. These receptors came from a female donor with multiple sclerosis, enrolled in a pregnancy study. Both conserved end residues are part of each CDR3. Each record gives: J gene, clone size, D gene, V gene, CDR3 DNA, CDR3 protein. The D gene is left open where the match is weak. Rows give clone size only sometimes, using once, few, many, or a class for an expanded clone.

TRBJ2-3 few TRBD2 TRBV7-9 TGTGCCAGTCTAGCGGGGGGTAGCACAGATACGCAGTATTTT CASLAGGSTDTQYF
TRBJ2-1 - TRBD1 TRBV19 TGTGCCAGTAGTATACGACAGGGGAGTTCCTACAATGAGCAGTTCTTC CASSIRQGSSYNEQFF
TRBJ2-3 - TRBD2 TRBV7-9 TGTGCCAGCAGCTTAGGCCTAGCGGGAGCCACAGATACGCAGTATTTT CASSLGLAGATDTQYF
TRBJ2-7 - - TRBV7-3 TGTGCCCGCGGTAGGTGGGTAAGTCCCTACGAGCAGTACTTC CARGRWVSPYEQYF
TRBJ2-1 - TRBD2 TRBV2 TGTGCCAGCATCCCCCCGGGCGGGAGGTTTACTGAGCAGTTCTTC CASIPPGGRFTEQFF
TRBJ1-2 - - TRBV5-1 TGCGCCAGCAGCTTGGTGGGGGCTGGAGGCTACACCTTC CASSLVGAGGYTF
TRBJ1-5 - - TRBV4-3 TGCGCCAGCAGCCAAGACTATCCGGGATCCATACAGCCCCAGCATTTT CASSQDYPGSIQPQHF
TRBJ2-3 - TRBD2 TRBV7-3 TGTGCCAGCAGCTGGACAGCTAGCGGGAGGGGGCCAGATACGCAGTATTTT CASSWTASGRGPDTQYF
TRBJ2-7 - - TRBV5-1 TGCGCCAGCAGCTTGGGGCCGGGGTCCTCCTACGAGCAGTACTTC CASSLGPGSSYEQYF
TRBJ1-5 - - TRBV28 TGTGCCAGCTGGTCCCTAAATCAGCCCCAGCATTTT CASWSLNQPQHF
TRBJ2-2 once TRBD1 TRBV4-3 TGCGCCAGCAGCCAAGGGGACAGTAACACCGGGGAGCTGTTTTTT CASSQGDSNTGELFF
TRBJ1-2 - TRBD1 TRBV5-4 TGTGCCAGCAGCTTAAGGGGACAGCAGAGCTACACCTTC CASSLRGQQSYTF
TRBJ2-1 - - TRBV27 TGTGCCAGCAGTTTCACAGTTAGCTCCTACAATGAGCAGTTCTTC CASSFTVSSYNEQFF
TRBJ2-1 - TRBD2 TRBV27 TGTGCCAGCAGAACAAGCGGGAGGGCGTCGAGCTCCTACAATGAGCAGTTCTTC CASRTSGRASSSYNEQFF
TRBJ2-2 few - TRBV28 TGTGCCAGCACTCAAGTACTGAACACCGGGGAGCTGTTTTTT CASTQVLNTGELFF
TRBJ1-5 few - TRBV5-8 TGTGCCAGCAGTTCTCAGGCTGCGGGGATTGGGCAGCCCCAGCATTTT CASSSQAAGIGQPQHF
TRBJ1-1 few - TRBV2 TGTGCCAGCATGAGGCGGGAGAACACTGAAGCTTTCTTT CASMRRENTEAFF
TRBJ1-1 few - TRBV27 TGTGCCAGCAGCAGCTACTTCAGGGATTGGAACACTGAAGCTTTCTTT CASSSYFRDWNTEAFF
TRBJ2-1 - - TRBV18 TGTGCCAGCTCACCAAACGGGAGTGGAAATGAGCAGTTCTTC CASSPNGSGNEQFF
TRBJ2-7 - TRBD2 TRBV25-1 TGTGCCAGCAGTGATAACCAAACTAGCGGGAGCTCCTACGAGCAGTACTTC CASSDNQTSGSSYEQYF
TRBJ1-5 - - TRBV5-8 TGTGCCAGCAAGGACATTCTCTTCTATAGCAATCAGCCCCAGCATTTT CASKDILFYSNQPQHF
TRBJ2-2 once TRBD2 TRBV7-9 TGTGCCAGCAGCCTCGGACTAGCGGGAGGATATTACACCGGGGAGCTGTTTTTT CASSLGLAGGYYTGELFF
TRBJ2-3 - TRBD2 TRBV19 TGTGCCACCTCAGGAGCGGGAGGGCGAAGAAGCACAGATACGCAGTATTTT CATSGAGGRRSTDTQYF
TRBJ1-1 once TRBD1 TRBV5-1 TGCGCCAGCAGCTTGGCGCCGACAGGGGGGCGGATGAACACTGAAGCTTTCTTT CASSLAPTGGRMNTEAFF
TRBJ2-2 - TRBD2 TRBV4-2 TGTGCCAGCAGCCCTATAGCGGGAAAGAACACCGGGGAGCTGTTTTTT CASSPIAGKNTGELFF
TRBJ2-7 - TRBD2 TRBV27 TGTGCCAGCAGTTTATCGTTTCTAGCGGGGAGGAGAGGCGAGCAGTACTTC CASSLSFLAGRRGEQYF
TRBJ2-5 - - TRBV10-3 TGTGCCATCAGTGAGCAATTCCGGGAGACCCAGTACTTC CAISEQFRETQYF
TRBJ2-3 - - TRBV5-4 TGTGCCAGCAGCTTGGCGGGGGGCGAGGCACAGCATACGCAGTATTTT CASSLAGGEAQHTQYF
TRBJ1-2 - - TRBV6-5 TGTGCCAGCAGTCTGCAGCCAGGGCTTTTCACCTTC CASSLQPGLFTF